Each of the 3 T cell receptor beta chains below was sequenced from the same sample in a study of identical twins. TCRdb reprocessed the 5' RACE reads with MiXCR, giving one entry per CDR3 protein. The repertoire holds about 530,000 distinct CDR3 sequences, nearly 15% seen once, with roughly 0.42% in the top ten. These data also featured in a second study, about yellow fever vaccine responses in identical twins.

Sequenced sample: CD4+ T cells sorted from blood. Receptors originate from a woman between 18 and 29 years old in good health.

This clonotype was observed a handful of times. This sequence joins TRBV20-1 and TRBJ1-1, with 8 bases aligning to TRBD1. Germline trimming cut 2 bases from V and 6 bases from J; bases unmatched to any gene: 5. The germline gives CDR1 DFQATT, CDR2 SNEGSKA (reference sequence). This CDR3 is 13 amino acids long. The CDR3 DNA reads as TGCAGTGCTAGAAGACAGGGGATTGCTGAAGCTTTCTTT. This sequence encodes CSARRQGIAEAFF.

This clonotype was detected a few times. The V and J genes are TRBV10-1 and TRBJ1-2, with TRBD1 as a possible D gene (6 bases). The CDR3 length is 15 residues. Germline CDR1 is WNHNN and CDR2 is SYGVQD (reference sequence). V was cut by 8 bases and J by 3 bases, with 19 bases left in between. In DNA, the CDR3 is TGCGCCAGCTCACCGGGACACCGGCTGGACTATGGCTACACCTTC. This translates into CASSPGHRLDYGYTF.

The chain links TRBV24-1 to TRBJ2-3; 7 bases are a match to TRBD1. Trimming cost V 1 base and J 5 bases; bases outside gene matches: 2. The CDR3 length is 14 residues. From germline, CDR1 is KGHDR and CDR2 SFDVKD. Written as DNA, the CDR3 is TGTGCCACCAGTGATTTCGACAGGGAAGATACGCAGTATTTT. Its protein is CATSDFDREDTQYF.